These 30 T cell receptor beta chains were sequenced from one sample in a study of T cells in Graves' hyperthyroidism and ophthalmopathy. The investigators amplified TCR beta CDR3 regions from RNA transcripts. Carried out on the TCR CDR3, a first-round RT-PCR used the HTBI primer set. TCRdb re-called the multiplex PCR reads through MiXCR, storing one row per CDR3 protein. The sample includes about 570,000 distinct CDR3 sequences, roughly 46% of them seen just once. Sequenced sample: peripheral blood or thyroid tissue (not recorded which). These receptors all stem from an adult woman with Graves' disease, either hyperthyroidism or ophthalmopathy (not recorded which).

For this clonotype: This may be a read error: a much more frequent sequence differs by one nucleotide. No conserved phenylalanine or tryptophan ends this CDR3, so it is likely a read error. This chain connects TRBV5-4 to TRBJ2-5; perhaps TRBD1 as D (5 bases). The V and J ends lost 0 bases and 2 bases respectively, with 14 bases between them. CDR1 is SGHNT and CDR2 is YYREEE in the germline V gene (reference sequence). The CDR3 has 16 amino acids. CDR3 in DNA: TGTGCCAGCAGCTTGGGACAGTCTAACCTTCAAGAGACCCAGTACCTC. Amino acids: CASSLGQSNLQETQYL.

This clonotype was observed once. The chain uses TRBV7-2 and TRBJ1-2; D not resolved. V lost 3 bases to trimming and J lost 6 bases, with 11 bases between them. Germline V gene data show CDR1 as SGHTA and CDR2 as FQGNSA. CDR3 length: 13 residues. CDR3 sequence: CASSFSVDHGYTF. In DNA, the CDR3 is TGTGCCAGCAGCTTTTCGGTGGATCATGGCTACACCTTC.

This clonotype was picked up many times. The V call is TRBV5-6, the J call TRBJ2-7, with D possibly matching TRBD2 (5 bases). Germline values: CDR1 SGHDT, CDR2 YYEEEE. The CDR3 extends over 14 amino acids. V was cut by 9 bases and J by 2 bases, with 18 bases left in between. CDR3 in DNA: TGTGCCACTACCCGAGGGTTGGGAACCTACGAGCAGTACTTC. This sequence encodes CATTRGLGTYEQYF.

The chain recombines TRBV27 with TRBJ2-7; the D gene is possibly TRBD1 (5 bases). Trimming stripped 0 bases from V and 2 bases from J, with 11 bases between. The germline V gene encodes CDR1 MNHEY and CDR2 SMNVEV (reference sequence). The CDR3 is 15 amino acids. The CDR3 coding sequence is TGTGCCAGCAGTTTATCCCCAGGGTCCACCTACGAGCAGTACTTC. Translating it yields CASSLSPGSTYEQYF.

This clonotype was detected ten times or more. The chain joins TRBV19 to TRBJ1-5; perhaps TRBD1 as D (6 bases). CDR3 length: 16 amino acids. Germline V gene lookup returns CDR1 LNHDA and CDR2 SQIVND (reference sequence). The V end was cut by 0 bases, the J end by 4 bases, with 13 bases between. The CDR3 spells CASSIDKDRLNQPQHF. CDR3 nucleotides: TGTGCCAGTAGTATAGATAAGGACAGACTGAATCAGCCCCAGCATTTT.

With respect to this clonotype: Just one base apart from a much larger clone, this may be a read error. This chain links TRBV11-2 with TRBJ2-7; D may be TRBD1 (5 bases). Germline values: CDR1 SGHAT, CDR2 FQNNGV. The CDR3 sequence is 15 residues long. CDR3 sequence (DNA): TGTGCCAGCAGTTTAGGGGTCCCGAAGTTACACGAGCAGTACTTC. It yields the protein CASSLGVPKLHEQYF.

The rearrangement uses TRBV12-3 or TRBV12-4 and TRBJ2-7; 7 nucleotides line up with TRBD2. V gave up 4 bases and J gave up 6 bases; unmatched junction bases: 6. This CDR3 is 13 amino acids long. CDR3 amino acids: CASSWPRGSEQYF. CDR3 nucleotide sequence: TGTGCCAGCAGTTGGCCGCGGGGGTCCGAGCAGTACTTC.

Remarks on this clonotype: The junction shows a germline mismatch at one end, possibly a read error. This chain uses TRBV11-2 with TRBJ1-5, with D possibly being TRBD1 (6 bases). This CDR3 contains 15 residues. From germline, CDR1 is SGHAT and CDR2 FQNNGV. CDR3 amino acids: CASSPVRQVSQPQHF. In DNA form, the CDR3 reads TGCGCCAGCAGCCCCGTACGACAGGTATCTCAGCCCCAGCATTTT.

There are many counts of this clonotype. The CDR3 nucleotides read TGTGCCAGTAGCCCCCTTGAGGGGGTCGAGACCCAGTACTTC. Residues: CASSPLEGVETQYF. The genes are TRBV19 and TRBJ2-5, with a weak D call TRBD1 (6 bases). This CDR3 is 14 amino acids long. Trimming took off 6 bases at V and 5 bases at J, with 16 bases between the two ends. Germline CDR1 and CDR2: LNHDA and SQIVND (reference sequence).

This clonotype was detected many times. CDR3 residues: CSVDTGASNYGYTF. The CDR3 nucleotides read TGCAGTGTGGACACGGGGGCGTCTAACTATGGCTACACCTTC. This chain uses TRBV20-1 with TRBJ1-2, with TRBD1 as a possible D gene (6 bases). Germline values: CDR1 DFQATT, CDR2 SNEGSKA (reference sequence). The CDR3 covers 14 residues. V lost 7 bases, J lost 0 bases, and 15 bases lay in between.

V usage is TRBV7-9 and J usage is TRBJ1-1, with D possibly TRBD1 on 5 matching bases. CDR3 size: 18 residues. Trimming shortened V by 5 bases and J by 2 bases, and 24 bases separated the two germline ends. Germline loops: CDR1 SEHNR, CDR2 FQNEAQ (reference sequence). The DNA of the CDR3 is TGTGCCAGCAGCATCGCCCCCCTCAGAAACAGGACAAACACTGAAGCTTTCTTT. This gives the protein CASSIAPLRNRTNTEAFF.

In this sample, this clonotype turned up a few times. J is TRBJ1-1 and V is TRBV27, with TRBD1 identical over 7 bases. This CDR3 spans 14 amino acids. Germline V gene data show CDR1 as MNHEY and CDR2 as SMNVEV (reference sequence). V lost 6 bases and J lost 4; bases outside the gene matches: 8. The CDR3 bases are TGTGCCAGCAGGCGGACCGACAGGGCCACTGAAGCTTTCTTT. Translation gives CASRRTDRATEAFF.

At least ten counts were recorded for this clonotype. This sequence joins TRBV19 and TRBJ1-1; TRBD1 might be the D (5 bases). V was pared by 6 bases and J by 4 bases, with 15 bases between. Germline assignment: CDR1 LNHDA and CDR2 SQIVND (reference sequence). The CDR3 runs 14 residues. The DNA for the CDR3 is TGTGCCAGTAGCTCCCAGGGTGAGATCACTGAAGCTTTCTTT. Translation gives CASSSQGEITEAFF.

In this sample, this clonotype turned up a few times. A much larger clone lies a single base off, so this may be a read error. This chain joins TRBV10-1 and TRBJ2-2; D is unclear. CDR1 and CDR2 from the germline V gene are WNHNN and SYGVQD (reference sequence). V lost 6 bases, J lost 3 bases, and 2 bases lay in between. The CDR3 contains 11 residues. The CDR3 is CASRHTGELFF. CDR3 DNA: TGCGCCAGCAGACACACCGGGGAGCTGTTTTTT.

The chain couples TRBV29-1 to TRBJ2-7, with D hard to call. The CDR3 is made up of 12 amino acids. Germline lookup yields CDR1 SQVTM and CDR2 ANQGSEA. V was clipped by 1 base and J by 1 base, with 5 bases between them. The CDR3, as DNA: TGCAGCGTTGAAGTGGGGTCCTACGAGCAGTACTTC. This encodes CSVEVGSYEQYF.

This clonotype appeared many times. V gene TRBV4-1 combines with J gene TRBJ2-7, with no clear D. The germline gives CDR1 MGHRA, CDR2 YSYEKL. Trimming left V 2 bases short and J 6 bases short, with 17 bases between. There are 15 residues in the CDR3. The CDR3 spells CASSQLGNRVIEQYF. The CDR3 region has the DNA TGCGCCAGCAGCCAATTAGGAAACAGAGTTATCGAGCAGTACTTC.

In its sample, this clonotype was seen a few times. CDR3 amino acids: CASSRTGGFSGNTIYF. CDR3 coding DNA: TGTGCCAGCAGCAGGACAGGGGGTTTCTCTGGAAACACCATATATTTT. The chain employs TRBV6-5 and TRBJ1-3, with 10 nucleotides matching TRBD1. CDR1 and CDR2 (germline): MNHEY, SVGAGI. The CDR3 totals 16 residues. The V and J ends lost 6 bases and 0 bases, in that order; junction bases with no gene match: 5.

This clonotype has a handful of counts. The genes are TRBV15 and TRBJ2-1, with a tentative D call TRBD2 (6 bases). V was clipped by 3 bases and J by 6 bases, with 9 bases between them. The CDR3 loop spans 13 amino acids. Germline V gene data show CDR1 as LNHNV and CDR2 as YYDKDF (reference sequence). The DNA for the CDR3 is TGTGCCACCAGCAGCGGGACTGGCAATGAGCAGTTCTTC. Translation: CATSSGTGNEQFF.

Only a few counts were recorded for this clonotype. V usage is TRBV5-1 and J usage is TRBJ1-6; D perhaps matches TRBD1 (5 bases). Trimming shortened V by 4 bases and J by 7 bases, and 15 bases separated the two germline ends. In germline, CDR1 is SGHRS, CDR2 YFSETQ. The CDR3 contains 15 residues. Here the CDR3 DNA reads TGCGCCAGCAGCCCGCTCGGGACGGAAAATTCACCCCTCCACTTT. This sequence encodes CASSPLGTENSPLHF.

This clonotype came up many times. The V and J genes are TRBV18 and TRBJ1-5; no reliable D call. Germline assignment: CDR1 KGHSH and CDR2 LQKENI. The CDR3 has 14 amino acids. V lost 0 bases and J lost 4, with 7 bases in between. As DNA, the CDR3 is TGTGCCAGCTCACCACCGAACAGTAATCAGCCCCAGCATTTT. Its translation is CASSPPNSNQPQHF. Full variable domain (rest looked up from reference TRBV18 and TRBJ1-5): NAGVMQNPRHLVRRRGQEARLRCSPMKGHSHVYWYRQLPEEGLKFMVYLQKENIIDESGMPKERFSAEFPKEGPSILRIQQVVRGDSAAYFCASSPPNSNQPQHFGDGTRLSIL.

This clonotype appeared once. The rearrangement joins TRBV6-1 to TRBJ2-6, with D uncertain. The CDR3 is 16 amino acids. CDR1 MNHNS and CDR2 SASEGT come from the germline V gene. Trimming stripped 4 bases from V and 0 bases from J, with 10 bases between. The DNA for the CDR3 is TGTGCCAGCAGTGCAAGGGCCTCCTCTGGGGCCAACGTCCTGACTTTC. Its protein product is CASSARASSGANVLTF.

The rearrangement uses TRBV20-1 and TRBJ1-1, with D maybe TRBD1 (5 bases). V was trimmed by 6 bases and J by 2 bases, leaving 19 bases between them. The CDR3 is made up of 15 amino acids. The germline V gene has CDR1 DFQATT and CDR2 SNEGSKA (reference sequence). The CDR3 sequence is CSASSTPRDNTEAFF. The CDR3, as DNA: TGCAGTGCCAGCAGTACCCCCCGGGACAACACTGAAGCTTTCTTT.

This clonotype was counted many times. The rearrangement joins TRBV3-1 to TRBJ1-1, with D possibly being TRBD1 (5 bases). The CDR3 spans 14 residues. The V and J ends lost 2 bases and 7 bases respectively, with 14 bases between them. Germline V gene data show CDR1 as LGHDT and CDR2 as YNNKEL (reference sequence). The CDR3 DNA follows: TGTGCCAGCAGCCAAAGAGACGGGACGGATGAAGCTTTCTTT. Protein sequence: CASSQRDGTDEAFF.

The table lists this clonotype with a count of one. The J gene is TRBJ1-3, the V gene TRBV5-1; perhaps TRBD1 as D (6 bases). With 3 bases removed from V and 3 bases from J, the gap between germline ends came to 13 bases. The CDR3 sequence is 15 residues long. Germline CDR1 and CDR2: SGHRS and YFSETQ. In DNA form, the CDR3 reads TGCGCCAGCAGCTCCCTGGGGGCGCGTGGAAACACCATATATTTT. The encoded protein is CASSSLGARGNTIYF.

CDR3 loop: CASSPRLAGAEETQYF. The CDR3, as DNA: TGTGCCAGCAGCCCCCGTCTAGCGGGAGCGGAAGAGACCCAGTACTTC. This chain connects TRBV9 to TRBJ2-5; 10 nucleotides match TRBD2. The V gene end was trimmed by 4 bases and the J gene end by 3 bases; junction bases not matched to a gene: 9. Germline V gives CDR1 SGDLS, CDR2 YYNGEE. The CDR3 is made up of 16 amino acids.

This clonotype has a handful of counts. This chain joins TRBV20-1 and TRBJ2-2; no clear D. Germline V lookup: CDR1 DFQATT, CDR2 SNEGSKA (reference sequence). This CDR3 region has 10 residues. CDR3 sequence (DNA): TGCAGCCGCGGTCCCGGGGAGCTGTTTTTT. Translating gives CSRGPGELFF.

This clonotype was seen many times. This rearrangement joins TRBV6-6 to TRBJ2-5; TRBD1 or TRBD2 may be the D gene (6 bases each). This CDR3 has 15 amino acids. V lost 0 bases, J lost 4 bases, and 12 bases lay in between. CDR1 MNHNY and CDR2 SVGAGI come from the germline V gene (reference sequence). DNA of the CDR3: TGTGCCAGCAGTTACTCGAGGGGGAGGCGAGAGACCCAGTACTTC. Protein sequence: CASSYSRGRRETQYF.

This clonotype has at least ten counts. This sequence joins TRBV6-6 and TRBJ1-1; tentative D call: TRBD1 (5 bases). The CDR3 is made up of 15 amino acids. CDR1 is MNHNY and CDR2 is SVGAGI in the germline V gene (reference sequence). V was cut by 5 bases and J by 4 bases, with 17 bases left in between. This CDR3 reads CASSPTRGAVTEAFF. Written as DNA, the CDR3 is TGTGCCAGCAGTCCCACGAGGGGAGCGGTCACTGAAGCTTTCTTT.

The rearrangement uses TRBV6-5 and TRBJ1-2, with a possible D match to TRBD1 (5 bases). Germline V gene data show CDR1 as MNHEY and CDR2 as SVGAGI. The germline V and J ends were trimmed by 4 bases and 12 bases, with 21 bases remaining between them. The CDR3 is made up of 14 amino acids. CDR3 loop: CASSSLWGRTGNTF. CDR3 nucleotide sequence: TGTGCCAGCAGTTCTCTGTGGGGGAGAACTGGAAACACCTTC.

In its sample, this clonotype was seen many times. The chain is built from TRBV10-3 and TRBJ2-7; 7 positions agree with TRBD1. This CDR3 comprises 13 residues. The V segment lost 6 bases and the J segment 2 bases; nucleotides outside the gene matches: 4. CDR1 is ENHRY, CDR2 SYGVKD, per germline. The CDR3 protein is CAISPTGTYEQYF. CDR3 nucleotides: TGTGCCATCAGCCCGACAGGGACCTACGAGCAGTACTTC.